A selection of T cell receptor beta chains follows, all from one sample in a study of monozygotic twins with inflammatory bowel disease. TCRdb reanalyzed the 5' RACE reads, giving one entry per CDR3 protein sequence and no DNA. Here the sample table reports fewer than 450,000 distinct CDR3 sequences. The specimen was blood. The receptors originated from a human donor with ulcerative colitis or Crohn's disease, or a healthy co-twin of an affected twin (not recorded which). Both conserved end residues are part of each CDR3.

J gene,V gene,CDR3 protein
TRBJ1-6,TRBV6-1,CASKSGQGSSGSPLHF
TRBJ2-3,TRBV28,CASSFPGTSGADTQYF
TRBJ2-5,TRBV6-5,CASSYAASGGRETQYF
TRBJ1-1,TRBV6-2/TRBV6-3,CASSYSPPERTEAFF
TRBJ1-1,TRBV12-3/TRBV12-4,CASSPRDRLTEAFF
TRBJ2-7,TRBV14,CASSQGLGQTYEQYF
TRBJ1-2,TRBV15,CATSRGQGQSGANYGYTF
TRBJ2-5,TRBV7-3,CASSPRGGLRQETQYF
TRBJ2-1,TRBV3-1,CASSRFGTGSVDEQFF
TRBJ1-2,TRBV12-3/TRBV12-4,CASSRGTGGGYTF
TRBJ1-5,TRBV7-2,CASSPSRSNQPQHF
TRBJ2-7,TRBV27,CASSLSPRTWTGGFNEQYF
TRBJ2-7,TRBV4-3,CASSQDYLGDPSYEQYF
TRBJ2-2,TRBV9,CASSPWTGNGGELFF
TRBJ1-2,TRBV7-9,CASKPESGGYTF
TRBJ2-1,TRBV5-1,CASSLANGSPSYNEQFF
TRBJ2-2,TRBV4-3,CASSQVWPGRTGELFF
TRBJ1-2,TRBV4-3,CASSQAPGTYYGYTF
TRBJ1-1,TRBV20-1,CSVRGRDTEAFF
TRBJ2-1,TRBV11-3,CASSLRGGGASIHEQFF
TRBJ2-7,TRBV7-2,CASSLELYYEQYF
TRBJ2-7,TRBV6-2/TRBV6-3,CASSYDPGTSSYEQYF
TRBJ2-3,TRBV19,CASSNSGGDADTQYF
TRBJ2-3,TRBV5-1,CASSLAGLAGSTDTQYF
TRBJ1-5,TRBV20-1,CSANWPGDQPQHF
TRBJ2-1,TRBV19,CASRDVPFSYNEQFF
TRBJ1-2,TRBV5-1,CASSGGDRDGNYGYTF
TRBJ1-5,TRBV2,CASSDPWDRAKNSNQPQHF